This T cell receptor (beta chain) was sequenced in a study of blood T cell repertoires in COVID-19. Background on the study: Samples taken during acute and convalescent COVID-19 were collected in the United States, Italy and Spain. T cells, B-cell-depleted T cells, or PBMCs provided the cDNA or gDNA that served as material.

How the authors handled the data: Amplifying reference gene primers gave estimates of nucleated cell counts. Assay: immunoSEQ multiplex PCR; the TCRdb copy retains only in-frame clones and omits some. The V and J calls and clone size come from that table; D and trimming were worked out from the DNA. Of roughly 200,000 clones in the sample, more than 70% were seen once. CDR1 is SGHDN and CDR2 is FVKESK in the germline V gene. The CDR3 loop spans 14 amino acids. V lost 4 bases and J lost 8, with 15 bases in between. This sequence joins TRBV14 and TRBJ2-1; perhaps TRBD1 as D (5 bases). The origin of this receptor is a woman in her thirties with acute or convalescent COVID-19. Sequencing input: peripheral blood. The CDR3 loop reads CASSLLGQLHEQFF. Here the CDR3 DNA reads TGTGCCAGCAGCCTATTGGGGCAGCTGCATGAGCAGTTCTTC.